Listed below are T cell receptor beta chains from one sample, sequenced in a study of cytomegalovirus exposure and HLA in healthy donors. Libraries were prepared by immunoSEQ multiplex PCR; TCRdb keeps only in-frame clonotypes and omits some of them. This table lists about 130,000 clones. The specimen was PBMCs. All receptors derive from a man younger than 40 in good health and CMV-seronegative. Both conserved end residues are part of each CDR3. The D gene is left open where the match is weak.

D gene: .; V gene: TRBV7-9; J gene: TRBJ2-5; CDR3 length: 17; CDR3 DNA: TGTGCCAGCAGCTTGGGGGGAAGAAGCCTAAGACAAGAGACCCAGTACTTC; CDR3 protein: CASSLGGRSLRQETQYF
D gene: TRBD2; V gene: TRBV30; J gene: TRBJ2-3; CDR3 length: 15; CDR3 DNA: TGTGTAGGGACTAGCGGGAGTATGAACACAGATACGCAGTATTTT; CDR3 protein: CVGTSGSMNTDTQYF
D gene: .; V gene: TRBV6-1; J gene: TRBJ2-1; CDR3 length: 14; CDR3 DNA: TGTGCCAGCACCGGAGCATTGGGAGTCGATGAGCAGTTCTTC; CDR3 protein: CASTGALGVDEQFF
D gene: TRBD2; V gene: TRBV9; J gene: TRBJ2-7; CDR3 length: 15; CDR3 DNA: TGTGCCAGCAGCCCCCTAGCGGGAGGCCCATACGAGCAGTACTTC; CDR3 protein: CASSPLAGGPYEQYF
D gene: TRBD1; V gene: TRBV5-8; J gene: TRBJ1-2; CDR3 length: 15; CDR3 DNA: TGTGCCAGCAGCCACTACCGGGACAGGGGGCTCGGCTACACCTTC; CDR3 protein: CASSHYRDRGLGYTF
D gene: .; V gene: TRBV4-3; J gene: TRBJ2-3; CDR3 length: 15; CDR3 DNA: TGCGCCAGCAGCCAAGGCCACCGGGGCACAGATACGCAGTATTTT; CDR3 protein: CASSQGHRGTDTQYF
D gene: .; V gene: TRBV29-1; J gene: TRBJ1-2; CDR3 length: 13; CDR3 DNA: TGCAGCGTTGCCAAGGGGGATTTGGAGGGCTACACCTTC; CDR3 protein: CSVAKGDLEGYTF
D gene: TRBD2; V gene: TRBV11-3; J gene: TRBJ2-3; CDR3 length: 15; CDR3 DNA: TGTGCCAGCAGCTCGACTAGCGGGAGGGCAGATACGCAGTATTTT; CDR3 protein: CASSSTSGRADTQYF
D gene: TRBD1; V gene: TRBV27; J gene: TRBJ2-7; CDR3 length: 15; CDR3 DNA: TGTGCCAGCAGTTTGGATAGGGACAGGAGCTACGAGCAGTACTTC; CDR3 protein: CASSLDRDRSYEQYF
D gene: TRBD1; V gene: TRBV18; J gene: TRBJ1-2; CDR3 length: 17; CDR3 DNA: TGTGCCAGCTCACCACGAAACACGAGACAGGGAAGCTATGGCTACACCTTC; CDR3 protein: CASSPRNTRQGSYGYTF
D gene: TRBD1; V gene: TRBV4-2; J gene: TRBJ2-5; CDR3 length: 16; CDR3 DNA: TGTGCCAGCAGCCAGGCCGGGACAGGGATGCAAGAGACCCAGTACTTC; CDR3 protein: CASSQAGTGMQETQYF
D gene: TRBD1; V gene: TRBV5-1; J gene: TRBJ1-6; CDR3 length: 14; CDR3 DNA: TGCGCCAGCAGCGCGGGACAGGGTAATTCACCCCTCCACTTT; CDR3 protein: CASSAGQGNSPLHF
D gene: .; V gene: TRBV30; J gene: TRBJ1-1; CDR3 length: 12; CDR3 DNA: TGTGCCTGGGATACAGGGAACACTGAAGCTTTCTTT; CDR3 protein: CAWDTGNTEAFF
D gene: .; V gene: TRBV29-1; J gene: TRBJ2-1; CDR3 length: 13; CDR3 DNA: TGCAGCGTTGAGGGAAATAGCGGCGGTGAGCAGTTCTTC; CDR3 protein: CSVEGNSGGEQFF
D gene: TRBD2; V gene: TRBV30; J gene: TRBJ2-2; CDR3 length: 14; CDR3 DNA: TGTGCCTGGCTGCTAGCGGGACAAACCGGGGAGCTGTTTTTT; CDR3 protein: CAWLLAGQTGELFF
D gene: TRBD1; V gene: TRBV7-2; J gene: TRBJ1-1; CDR3 length: 18; CDR3 DNA: TGTGCCAGCAGCCCCTACTTAATCCGGGACAGGAGCAACACTGAAGCTTTCTTT; CDR3 protein: CASSPYLIRDRSNTEAFF
D gene: .; V gene: TRBV9; J gene: TRBJ2-2; CDR3 length: 12; CDR3 DNA: TGTGCCAGCAGCGAGGGGGCCGGGGAGCTGTTTTTT; CDR3 protein: CASSEGAGELFF
D gene: TRBD2; V gene: TRBV2; J gene: TRBJ2-3; CDR3 length: 14; CDR3 DNA: TGTGCCGTCAAGCGGGAGGGACTCACAGATACGCAGTATTTT; CDR3 protein: CAVKREGLTDTQYF
D gene: .; V gene: TRBV4-2; J gene: TRBJ2-3; CDR3 length: 15; CDR3 DNA: TGTGCCAGCAGCCAACGCGGGGCCCCCCAAGATACGCAGTATTTT; CDR3 protein: CASSQRGAPQDTQYF
D gene: TRBD1; V gene: TRBV5-4; J gene: TRBJ1-1; CDR3 length: 14; CDR3 DNA: TGTGCCAGCTTGCGGGGACAGGGGGAGACTGAAGCTTTCTTT; CDR3 protein: CASLRGQGETEAFF
D gene: .; V gene: TRBV10-3; J gene: TRBJ2-7; CDR3 length: 13; CDR3 DNA: TGTGCCATCGCCCCCGGGACTCACTACGAGCAGTACTTC; CDR3 protein: CAIAPGTHYEQYF
D gene: TRBD2; V gene: TRBV5-4; J gene: TRBJ2-1; CDR3 length: 15; CDR3 DNA: TGTGCCAGCAGCTCGATCGCCGGGACTAGAGGTGAGCAGTTCTTC; CDR3 protein: CASSSIAGTRGEQFF
D gene: .; V gene: TRBV4-1; J gene: TRBJ2-7; CDR3 length: 13; CDR3 DNA: TGCGCCAGCAGCCAAGACAGGGGCCTCGAGCAGTACTTC; CDR3 protein: CASSQDRGLEQYF
D gene: .; V gene: TRBV5-8; J gene: TRBJ1-1; CDR3 length: 16; CDR3 DNA: TGTGCCAGCAGCTTAACGATTCAGGGGCTGAACACTGAAGCTTTCTTT; CDR3 protein: CASSLTIQGLNTEAFF
D gene: .; V gene: TRBV27; J gene: TRBJ1-1; CDR3 length: 13; CDR3 DNA: TGTGCCAGCAGTGCGAGGTTGCGCACTGAAGCTTTCTTT; CDR3 protein: CASSARLRTEAFF
D gene: .; V gene: TRBV5-5; J gene: TRBJ1-2; CDR3 length: 13; CDR3 DNA: TGTGCCAGCAGCTTGGTCGGGGAAAATGGCTACACCTTC; CDR3 protein: CASSLVGENGYTF
D gene: .; V gene: TRBV19; J gene: TRBJ1-5; CDR3 length: 16; CDR3 DNA: TGTGCCACCAGGCGGCGGGGGGGTGATGGCAATCAGCCCCAGCATTTT; CDR3 protein: CATRRRGGDGNQPQHF
D gene: .; V gene: TRBV27; J gene: TRBJ2-7; CDR3 length: 14; CDR3 DNA: TGTGCCAGCAGTTCTACCGGTCCCTCCTACGAGCAGTACTTC; CDR3 protein: CASSSTGPSYEQYF
D gene: .; V gene: TRBV5-1; J gene: TRBJ2-2; CDR3 length: 15; CDR3 DNA: TGCGCCAGCAGCTTGGAGGGGGCGAACACCGGGGAGCTGTTTTTT; CDR3 protein: CASSLEGANTGELFF
D gene: .; V gene: TRBV4-2; J gene: TRBJ2-3; CDR3 length: 16; CDR3 DNA: TGTGCCAGCAGCGCGGTGGGCGGGCCCGGCACAGATACGCAGTATTTT; CDR3 protein: CASSAVGGPGTDTQYF
D gene: TRBD1; V gene: TRBV29-1; J gene: TRBJ1-1; CDR3 length: 16; CDR3 DNA: TGCAGCGTTGAATTTGTAGGACAGGGTGTAATCACTGAAGCTTTCTTT; CDR3 protein: CSVEFVGQGVITEAFF
D gene: TRBD1; V gene: TRBV29-1; J gene: TRBJ2-2; CDR3 length: 14; CDR3 DNA: TGCAGCGTGATGACAGGGGGCATTACCGGGGAGCTGTTTTTT; CDR3 protein: CSVMTGGITGELFF
D gene: TRBD2; V gene: TRBV7-3; J gene: TRBJ2-1; CDR3 length: 15; CDR3 DNA: TGTGCCAGCAGCTCCATTAGCGGGGGGGGGAATGAGCAGTTCTTC; CDR3 protein: CASSSISGGGNEQFF
D gene: .; V gene: TRBV29-1; J gene: TRBJ2-7; CDR3 length: 12; CDR3 DNA: TGCAGCGTTGACGCAGGGTTGGGCGAGCAGTACTTC; CDR3 protein: CSVDAGLGEQYF
D gene: .; V gene: TRBV5-4; J gene: TRBJ2-7; CDR3 length: 12; CDR3 DNA: TGTGCCAGCAGCGCGGGGAGTAACGAGCAGTACTTC; CDR3 protein: CASSAGSNEQYF
D gene: .; V gene: TRBV5-6; J gene: TRBJ2-3; CDR3 length: 14; CDR3 DNA: TGTGCCAGCAGCTTACTAGCCGCGGGGGATACGCAGTATTTT; CDR3 protein: CASSLLAAGDTQYF
D gene: TRBD2; V gene: TRBV6-6; J gene: TRBJ2-7; CDR3 length: 13; CDR3 DNA: TGTGCCAGCAGTCGGCTAGCGGGAGCCGAGCAGTACTTC; CDR3 protein: CASSRLAGAEQYF
D gene: TRBD2; V gene: TRBV30; J gene: TRBJ2-7; CDR3 length: 17; CDR3 DNA: TGTGCCTGGAGTCGGAACAGGGCCAGCGGGAGGGCTCGGGAGCAGTACTTC; CDR3 protein: CAWSRNRASGRAREQYF
D gene: TRBD1; V gene: TRBV10-3; J gene: TRBJ2-7; CDR3 length: 12; CDR3 DNA: TGTGCCATCGGAACAGGGGCTAACGAGCAGTACTTC; CDR3 protein: CAIGTGANEQYF
D gene: TRBD1; V gene: TRBV30; J gene: TRBJ2-5; CDR3 length: 13; CDR3 DNA: TGTGCCTGGAGACAGGGGAGTAGGGAGACCCAGTACTTC; CDR3 protein: CAWRQGSRETQYF
D gene: .; V gene: TRBV5-1; J gene: TRBJ2-7; CDR3 length: 14; CDR3 DNA: TGCGCCAGCAGCTTATCCTCAGGGTCTGGCGAGCAGTACTTC; CDR3 protein: CASSLSSGSGEQYF
D gene: .; V gene: TRBV19; J gene: TRBJ1-6; CDR3 length: 15; CDR3 DNA: TGTGCCAGTAGTAGGTGGGCAGTTTTCAATTCACCCCTCCACTTT; CDR3 protein: CASSRWAVFNSPLHF
D gene: .; V gene: TRBV16; J gene: TRBJ2-3; CDR3 length: 18; CDR3 DNA: TGTGCCAGCAGCCGGACCTTAGCGTCAGCCGGGTCCACAGATACGCAGTATTTT; CDR3 protein: CASSRTLASAGSTDTQYF